The next 27 T cell receptor beta chains were all read from a single sample in a study of read filtering for tumor transcriptome and immune sequencing. This library used roughly 400 ng RNA and molecular barcoded adaptors spanning alpha/delta and beta/gamma chains. TCRdb re-called the reads with MiXCR, one entry per CDR3 protein. The data contain 8,500 to 9,500 distinct CDR3 sequences, more than 15% of them singletons. The sequencing sample was made of a population of CD138-negative cells sorted from bone marrow. These receptors all come from a donor at least 40 years old with multiple myeloma.

This clonotype was found many times. The genes are TRBV15 and TRBJ1-5, with TRBD1 as a possible D gene (6 bases). Germline values: CDR1 LNHNV, CDR2 YYDKDF (reference sequence). V shed 4 bases and J shed 2 bases, with 9 bases lying between them. The CDR3 is made up of 14 amino acids. Here the CDR3 DNA reads TGTGCCACCAGCACCGCAGGGGGCAATCAGCCCCAGCATTTT. Translated: CATSTAGGNQPQHF.

This clonotype was seen many times. The chain carries TRBV3-1 and TRBJ1-1, with unresolved D. This CDR3 is built from 13 residues. V was shortened by 2 bases and J by 5 bases, with 9 bases between the two germline ends. Germline CDR1 and CDR2: LGHDT and YNNKEL (reference sequence). CDR3 amino acids: CASSQRGRTEAFF. The DNA for the CDR3 is TGTGCCAGCAGCCAACGGGGTAGGACTGAAGCTTTCTTT.

V is TRBV7-9 and J is TRBJ2-5, with 9 bases aligning to TRBD1. The CDR3 contains 15 residues. Per germline, CDR1 SEHNR and CDR2 FQNEAQ (reference sequence). V trimming: 6 bases; J trimming: 4 bases; junction bases outside the gene matches: 9. CDR3 DNA: TGTGCCAGCAGGAGATGGGACAGGGTCTCAGAGACCCAGTACTTC. Encoded protein: CASRRWDRVSETQYF.

Turning to this clonotype: This likely reflects a read error, since a far larger clone is one base away. The rearrangement links TRBV7-2 to TRBJ2-3, with D perhaps TRBD1 or TRBD2 (6 bases each). Germline assignment: CDR1 SGHTA and CDR2 FQGNSA. The CDR3 extends over 14 amino acids. As DNA, the CDR3 is TGTGCCAGCGGCTTAGGGGGGCCCATGGATACGCAGTATTTT. Its protein is CASGLGGPMDTQYF. The complete variable domain, with remaining parts taken from reference TRBV7-2 and TRBJ2-3, reads GAGVSQSPSNKVTEKGKDVELRCDPISGHTALYWYRQSLGQGLEFLIYFQGNSAPDKSGLPSDRFSAERTGGSVSTLTIQRTQQEDSAVYLCASGLGGPMDTQYFGPGTRLTVL.

This clonotype has just a few counts. V usage is TRBV30 and J usage is TRBJ2-2; D tentatively reads TRBD1 or TRBD2 (6 bases each). V lost 0 bases, J lost 14 bases, and 22 bases lay in between. This CDR3 spans 15 amino acids. Germline CDR1 and CDR2: GTSNPN and SVGIG (reference sequence). The CDR3 protein is CAWSVRQMDTGGLFF. In DNA form, the CDR3 reads TGTGCCTGGAGTGTACGCCAGATGGACACCGGGGGCCTGTTTTTT. Drawing the rest from reference TRBV30 and TRBJ2-2, the complete variable domain is SQTIHQWPATLVQPVGSPLSLECTVEGTSNPNLYWYRQAAGRGLQLLFYSVGIGQISSEVPQNLSASRPQDRQFILSSKKLLLSDSGFYLCAWSVRQMDTGGLFFGEGSRLTVL.

This clonotype has ten or more counts. The chain uses TRBV19 and TRBJ2-5; D gene unclear. The CDR3 has 11 residues. Trimming shortened V by 6 bases and J by 0 bases, and 2 bases separated the two germline ends. Germline V gene lookup returns CDR1 LNHDA and CDR2 SQIVND (reference sequence). CDR3 in amino acids: CASRDQETQYF. The CDR3 DNA is TGTGCCAGTAGGGACCAAGAGACCCAGTACTTC.

The chain has TRBV20-1 and TRBJ2-1; D is possibly TRBD2 (6 bases). The germline V and J ends were trimmed by 6 bases and 0 bases, with 21 bases remaining between them. Germline V gene sequence: CDR1 DFQATT, CDR2 SNEGSKA (reference sequence). This CDR3 is 17 amino acids long. CDR3 bases: TGCAGTGCAACCGACCGGGACTTCAAGAGCTCCTACAATGAGCAGTTCTTC. This translates into CSATDRDFKSSYNEQFF.

This clonotype was seen ten or more times. The chain is built from TRBV11-2 and TRBJ2-5; D not certain. CDR1 and CDR2 (germline): SGHAT, FQNNGV. V lost 5 bases and J lost 5, with 9 bases in between. The CDR3 length is 12 residues. The CDR3 reads CASSPPSETQYF. The CDR3, as DNA: TGTGCCAGCAGCCCCCCTTCTGAGACCCAGTACTTC.

Judged by abundance, this clonotype is medium-sized. The chain uses TRBV20-1 and TRBJ2-1; D not certain. Germline CDR1 is DFQATT and CDR2 is SNEGSKA (reference sequence). V lost 6 bases and J lost 4, with 4 bases in between. The CDR3 extends over 10 amino acids. This chain's CDR3 is CSAQYNEQFF. The CDR3 coding sequence is TGCAGTGCCCAGTACAATGAGCAGTTCTTC.

Many counts were recorded for this clonotype. V usage is TRBV5-4 and J usage is TRBJ2-5; TRBD1 agrees at 9 bases. Germline V CDR1 and CDR2: SGHNT, YYREEE (reference sequence). The V segment lost 4 bases and the J segment 2 bases; nucleotides outside the gene matches: 6. The CDR3 runs 15 residues. CDR3 loop: CASSTGGQGQETQYF. The DNA of the CDR3 is TGTGCCAGCAGCACAGGGGGACAGGGACAAGAGACCCAGTACTTC.

Sample share makes this clonotype medium-sized. This chain uses TRBV4-2 with TRBJ2-1, with D hard to call. The CDR3 is 12 residues long. Germline CDR1 is LGHNA and CDR2 is YNFKEQ. V was trimmed by 5 bases and J by 6 bases, leaving 8 bases between them. The DNA of the CDR3 is TGTGCCAGCAGCACAACTCTCAATGAGCAGTTCTTC. It translates to CASSTTLNEQFF.

This clonotype has ten or more counts. The rearrangement links TRBV20-1 to TRBJ2-3, with 12 bases matching TRBD2. The CDR3 loop spans 18 amino acids. Germline assignment: CDR1 DFQATT and CDR2 SNEGSKA (reference sequence). The V gene end was trimmed by 3 bases and the J gene end by 0 bases; junction bases not matched to a gene: 10. CDR3: CSASRLAGGFLSTDTQYF. CDR3 nucleotides: TGCAGTGCTAGTCGGCTAGCGGGGGGGTTCCTCAGCACAGATACGCAGTATTTT.

A note on this clonotype: The likely explanation is a read error, given a far larger clone one base away. CDR3 amino acids: CASSYSWADEQFF. The CDR3 nucleotides are TGTGCCAGCAGTTATAGTTGGGCCGATGAGCAGTTCTTC. The genes are TRBV2 and TRBJ2-1; no firm D call. V gave up 5 bases and J gave up 8 bases, with 13 bases separating them. Per the germline V gene, CDR1 is SNHLY and CDR2 is FYNNEI. The CDR3 covers 13 residues.

The V gene is TRBV10-1, the J gene TRBJ2-1; the D is unclear. This CDR3 comprises 15 residues. The V end lost 0 bases, the J end lost 5 bases, and 11 bases lay between the germline ends. Germline CDR1 WNHNN, CDR2 SYGVQD (reference sequence). The CDR3 loop reads CASSESALVNNEQFF. CDR3 bases: TGCGCCAGCAGTGAGTCGGCTCTAGTTAACAATGAGCAGTTCTTC.

Ten or more counts support this clonotype. The chain uses TRBV20-1 and TRBJ1-4; D gene uncertain. This CDR3 region has 14 residues. The V gene lost 0 bases and the J gene lost 8 bases, with 13 bases spanning the gap. Germline V gene data show CDR1 as DFQATT and CDR2 as SNEGSKA (reference sequence). The CDR3 nucleotides read TGCAGTGCTAGAGATAGAGTTGGAGGCGAAAAACTGTTTTTT. This sequence encodes CSARDRVGGEKLFF.

This sequence joins TRBV20-1 and TRBJ2-1; D is ambiguous. Germline V lookup: CDR1 DFQATT, CDR2 SNEGSKA (reference sequence). There are 16 residues in the CDR3. V was cut by 0 bases and J by 1 base, with 13 bases left in between. In DNA form, the CDR3 reads TGCAGTGCTAGAGATGGCCCGAGACTGTCCTACAATGAGCAGTTCTTC. It is translated as CSARDGPRLSYNEQFF.

This clonotype was detected only a few times. The chain uses TRBV3-1 and TRBJ1-1; 12 nucleotides agree with TRBD1. The CDR3 spans 19 residues. The germline V gene encodes CDR1 LGHDT and CDR2 YNNKEL (reference sequence). Trimming cost V 4 bases and J 0 bases; bases outside gene matches: 12. The CDR3 DNA sequence: TGTGCCAGCAGCCTCGGATCGGGGACAGGGGGCCCCATGAACACTGAAGCTTTCTTT. Protein: CASSLGSGTGGPMNTEAFF.

This clonotype was observed many times. The junction differs from germline at one of its ends, possibly a read error. The chain carries TRBV4-2 and TRBJ1-4, with D possibly matching TRBD1 (5 bases). CDR1 is LGHNA, CDR2 YNFKEQ, per germline. This CDR3 region has 16 residues. The CDR3 loop is CASSRGPTATNEKLLF. In DNA form, the CDR3 reads TGTGCCAGCAGCCGAGGACCGACAGCAACTAATGAAAAACTGCTTTTT.

For this clonotype: This is likely an artifact of a read error, given a far larger clone one base away. This chain links TRBV6-5 with TRBJ2-1; D not resolved. V was trimmed by 7 bases and J by 4 bases, leaving 14 bases between them. CDR1 and CDR2 (germline): MNHEY, SVGAGI. The CDR3 runs 14 residues. CDR3 sequence reads: CASTLAPPYNEQFF. In nucleotides, the CDR3 is TGTGCCAGCACGTTGGCACCGCCGTACAATGAGCAGTTCTTC.

By frequency in the sample, this clonotype is medium-sized. The chain joins TRBV6-5 to TRBJ2-1; tentatively, D is TRBD2 (6 bases). The CDR3 sequence is 13 residues long. Germline-derived CDR1 and CDR2 are MNHEY and SVGAGI. V was pared by 6 bases and J by 2 bases, with 8 bases between. CDR3 protein: CASRDYTYNEQFF. The CDR3 DNA sequence: TGTGCCAGCAGGGACTACACCTACAATGAGCAGTTCTTC.

This clonotype counts as medium-sized. This chain uses TRBV30 with TRBJ2-1; no firm D call. The ends were cut back, 4 bases at V and 7 bases at J, with 17 bases in the middle. The V gene's germline CDR1 is GTSNPN and CDR2 SVGIG (reference sequence). This CDR3 is 14 amino acids long. The CDR3 sequence is CAWMPTQLRNEQFF. The CDR3 DNA reads as TGTGCCTGGATGCCGACGCAACTTCGGAATGAGCAGTTCTTC.

This clonotype was counted many times. A clone one base away is much larger, so this may be a read error. This chain links TRBV7-2 with TRBJ2-7, with no clear D. Germline assignment: CDR1 SGHTA and CDR2 FQGNSA. CDR3 length: 13 amino acids. V dropped 1 base and J dropped 4 bases, with 8 bases sitting between them. CDR3 DNA: TGTGCCAGCAGCTTAGGCCCCGTTTACGAGCAGTACTTC. Its protein product is CASSLGPVYEQYF.

This clonotype came up many times. A clone one base away is much larger, so this may be a read error. The J gene is TRBJ2-6, the V gene TRBV2; D gene uncertain. V lost 4 bases, J lost 0 bases, and 4 bases lay in between. Germline V gene sequence: CDR1 SNHLY, CDR2 FYNNEI. The CDR3 length is 14 residues. CDR3 amino acids: CASSGDSGANVLTF. CDR3 nucleotides: TGTGCCAGCAGTGGAGACTCTGGGGCCAACGTCCTGACTTTC.

Concerning this clonotype itself: A read error is likely here: a far larger clone is one base away. This chain connects TRBV6-1 to TRBJ2-3, with TRBD2 matching 10 bases. Trimming at V came to 6 bases and at J to 6 bases, leaving 12 bases not matched to a gene. The germline CDR1 and CDR2 sequences are MNHNS and SASEGT. CDR3 length: 16 amino acids. As DNA, the CDR3 is TGTGCCAGCAGCCCCTTTGGTGATAGCGGGAGGGATACGCAGTATTTT. Translation gives CASSPFGDSGRDTQYF.

This clonotype counts as medium-sized. The chain carries TRBV3-1 and TRBJ2-2; 7 bases are a match to TRBD1. Per the germline V gene, CDR1 is LGHDT and CDR2 is YNNKEL (reference sequence). The trim removed 1 base at V and 7 bases at J, leaving 9 bases unmatched. The CDR3 contains 16 residues. CDR3 sequence: CASSQVANRGFGELFF. The CDR3 DNA follows: TGTGCCAGCAGCCAAGTCGCGAACAGGGGTTTCGGGGAGCTGTTTTTT.

The V gene is TRBV20-1, the J gene TRBJ2-1, with D possibly matching TRBD1 (6 bases). Germline CDR1 DFQATT, CDR2 SNEGSKA (reference sequence). The CDR3 loop spans 15 amino acids. With 3 bases removed from V and 0 bases from J, the gap between germline ends came to 12 bases. The CDR3, as DNA: TGCAGTGCTAGGGACACAGGGAGCTCCTACAATGAGCAGTTCTTC. This encodes CSARDTGSSYNEQFF.

This clonotype is medium-sized. This sequence joins TRBV27 and TRBJ2-5; no clear D. Deletions cut 10 bases from V and 2 bases from J, with 11 bases between. In germline, CDR1 is MNHEY, CDR2 SMNVEV (reference sequence). The CDR3 is 12 residues long. The CDR3 DNA reads TGTGCCACCCCGACGAGACAAGAGACCCAGTACTTC. It encodes CATPTRQETQYF.